This T cell receptor beta chain was identified during a study of T cells in Graves' hyperthyroidism and ophthalmopathy. Study observations and caveats: Separating ophthalmopathy from stable hyperthyroidism was achieved by a 13 V-J model.

Germline V gene data show CDR1 as MNHNS and CDR2 as SASEGT. The CDR3 runs to 14 residues. Between the trimmed V and J ends, which lost 3 bases and 5 bases, there was a span of 13 bases. Researchers took RNA transcripts and amplified the TCR beta CDR3 regions from them. The study used the HTBI primer set for a first-round RT-PCR of the TCR CDR3. TCRdb re-called the multiplex PCR reads with MiXCR, one entry per CDR3 protein. The data show approximately 640,000 distinct CDR3 sequences, 15% to 20% seen once. This clonotype was found many times. Its antigen is still unknown. The chain is built from TRBV6-1 and TRBJ1-1; D remains unclear. This clonotype was sampled from a middle-aged man with Graves' hyperthyroidism. Sequencing was carried out using blood. The CDR3 DNA reads as TGTGCCAGCAGTGATAGGACCATGGGGACTGAAGCTTTCTTT. This encodes CASSDRTMGTEAFF.